This TCR beta chain was profiled in a study of blood T cell repertoires in COVID-19. Study-wide context: In each case, the material was cDNA or gDNA derived from T cells, B-cell-depleted T cells, or PBMCs.

Participant ages covered about 18 to 89 years across 24 US areas. Cohort 3 donors were reported recovered after two negative PCRs, clearance, or symptom resolution. Per the original data handling: Quantification of nucleated cells was approximated via reference gene primer amplification. Produced via immunoSEQ multiplex PCR; TCRdb's table is partial and in-frame only. V and J calls and clone size are as listed in that table; D and trimming were resolved from the DNA. This sample carries a few hundred thousand clones, around 89% of them seen once, and the ten largest clones take 0.9% to 1.1%. V shed 5 bases and J 2 bases; nucleotides not matched to a gene: 0. There are 13 residues in the CDR3. Looked up from germline, CDR1 is MNHEY and CDR2 is SVGAGI.

This sequence was found in a man aged 18-30 years who had recovered from COVID-19. The chain links TRBV6-5 to TRBJ2-1; 7 nucleotides line up with TRBD2. Sequenced sample: PBMCs or T cells enriched from blood (not recorded which). CDR3 sequence reads: CASSLAAYNEQFF. In nucleotides, the CDR3 is TGTGCCAGCAGTCTAGCGGCCTACAATGAGCAGTTCTTC.